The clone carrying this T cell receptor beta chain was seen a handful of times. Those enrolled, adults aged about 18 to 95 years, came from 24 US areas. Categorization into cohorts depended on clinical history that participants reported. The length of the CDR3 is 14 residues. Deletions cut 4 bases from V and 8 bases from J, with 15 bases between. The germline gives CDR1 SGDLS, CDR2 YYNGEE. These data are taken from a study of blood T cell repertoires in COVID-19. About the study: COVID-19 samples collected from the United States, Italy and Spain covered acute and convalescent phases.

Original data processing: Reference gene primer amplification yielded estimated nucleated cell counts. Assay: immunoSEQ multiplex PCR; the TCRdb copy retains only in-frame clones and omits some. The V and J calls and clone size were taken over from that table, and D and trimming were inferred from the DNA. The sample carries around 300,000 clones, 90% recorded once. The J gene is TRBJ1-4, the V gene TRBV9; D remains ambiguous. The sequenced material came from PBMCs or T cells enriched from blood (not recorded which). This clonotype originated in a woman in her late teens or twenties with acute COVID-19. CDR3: CASSYNGREEKLFF. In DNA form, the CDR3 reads TGTGCCAGCAGCTATAATGGGCGGGAGGAAAAACTGTTTTTT.